This T cell receptor beta chain was sequenced for a study of technical replicates of blood from a few donors (dated by TCRdb to between 2016 and 2019). The library was obtained by the immunoSEQ multiplex PCR assay. Held by TCRdb, this immuneACCESS table contains in-frame sequences only and omits some clones. Under half of the omission traces to an unresolved V gene where checked; the cause of the rest is unknown. In all, the sample holds almost 70,000 clones, and approximately 89% of those were seen once. Roughly 4.8% of the sample comes from the top ten. According to the germline V gene, CDR1 reads SGDLS and CDR2 reads YYNGEE. For this chain, trimming is 3 bases at the V end and 2 bases at the J end, and the number of junction bases without a gene match is 15. The CDR3, cysteine through phenylalanine, is 20 amino acids long. The kept DNA is CDR3 alone, 60 bases in frame from the first base. Notes on this clone: Its binding antigen is unknown. Per-base qualities were not stored, and no clone one base away is much larger.

The source of this sequence is a human donor in good health. Some clones in this sample may be carry-over from other donors' samples. Source material: PBMCs. The V and J segments used are TRBV9 and TRBJ2-3, and 13 bases in between align with TRBD2. The CDR3 sequence is CASSEWGRGLAGVITDTQYF. The DNA sequence is TGTGCCAGCAGCGAGTGGGGCCGAGGACTAGCGGGGGTGATCACAGATACGCAGTATTTT.